The rows below give T cell receptor beta chains drawn from one sample of a study of response to subunit inactivated influenza vaccine. TCRdb reanalysed the RT-PCR reads using MiXCR and keeps one entry per CDR3 protein. The sample carries about 650,000 distinct CDR3 sequences, around 14% recorded once. Sequencing was performed on PBMCs from blood, taken roughly 12 days after vaccination. The receptors were sampled from a man aged 45 to 65 who received an inactivated influenza vaccine. The conserved cysteine and the conserved F or W are not part of the CDR3 here.

CDR3 | V
ASSQVGQGNEKLF | TRBV4-3
ASSLVTGAGADTQY | TRBV7-2
ASSGGLAGLHNEQF | TRBV27
ATSDFRGPEQF | TRBV24-1
ASSRDPQETQY | TRBV7-2
ASSYVYGTDTQY | TRBV6-2/TRBV6-3
ASSLVQGNEQF | TRBV5-1
ASSGTKAYEQY | TRBV28
ASRAEGNSPLH | TRBV6-4
AWSVPNRGFGNEKLF | TRBV30
ASSLAWGNEQF | TRBV5-8
ASSPSAQGLTGELF | TRBV4-2
ASSVSGTGSYEQY | TRBV9
AISYSSGSIDEQY | TRBV10-3
ASSQAATTDTQY | TRBV4-3
SARDLIGSPQETQY | TRBV20-1
ASSPRGPGSKYNEQF | TRBV12-3/TRBV12-4
ASSLFWTYEQY | TRBV27
ASSQGPSGDYEQY | TRBV4-3
SATSRKRASYNEQF | TRBV20-1
ASSSAGFLEQY | TRBV7-6
AWDRGLNTEAF | TRBV30
ASETGGWSEKLF | TRBV12-3/TRBV12-4
SARDRDFYGYT | TRBV20-1
ATSDGLGAETQY | TRBV24-1
ASSLLGTSNQPQH | TRBV5-6
ASSSGNQPQH | TRBV12-3/TRBV12-4
ASSLVNPFGRPQH | TRBV28
SAPRDLPSYEQY | TRBV20-1
ASSSDPDIPMNTEAF | TRBV5-1
ASSFYEGTPNEKLF | TRBV7-9
AIDGPQSTDTQY | TRBV2
ASSPSLDYEQY | TRBV4-1
ASRSRRQGGNSPLH | TRBV6-1
ASSSLGSGLFYEQY | TRBV7-9